The following is a T cell receptor (beta chain) sequence with its context. Its target antigen remains unknown. Base qualities are not at hand, and no much larger clone is one base apart. Patients with a history of autoimmune disease or receiving systemic immunosuppression were excluded from the trial. Peripheral blood for TCR sequencing was collected from all dose cohorts at baseline, on cycle 4 day 1, and on cycle 7 day 1. The samples were drawn from a first-in-human, open-label, multicenter phase I dose-escalation trial of ivuxolimab. The trial enrolled adults with locally advanced or metastatic head and neck squamous cell, hepatocellular, melanoma or renal cell carcinoma. Before TCR sequencing, CD4+ and CD8+ T cells were separately sorted from peripheral blood. This specimen belongs to a study of OX40 agonist ivuxolimab in advanced cancers. Notes on the research overall: Ivuxolimab was a fully human IgG2 agonistic monoclonal antibody targeting the costimulatory receptor OX40 (CD134). Intravenous ivuxolimab was administered to patients every 2 weeks at six dose levels: 0.01, 0.1, 0.3, 1.5, 3 and 10 mg/kg. Of the approximately 54 patients in dose escalation, approximately 20 had hepatocellular carcinoma, some 15 had melanoma, 9 had renal cell carcinoma and 9 had head and neck cancer. The dose-escalation cohort was 82.7% male with a mean age of around 62 years, ranging from about 20 to 85. Patients were allowed to have had prior anti-PD-1, anti-PD-L1 or anti-CTLA-4 therapy, and approximately 37% of the dose-escalation patients had been treated with checkpoint inhibitors. Partial responses occurred in three dose-escalation patients, of whom one had hepatocellular carcinoma and two had cutaneous melanoma. The purpose of peripheral TCRbeta sequencing was to test whether ivuxolimab changed TCR sequence diversity and led to clonal T-cell expansion. The paper describes the monotherapy dose-escalation part (N ≈ 49 patients) of the phase I trial of ivuxolimab.

V lost 5 bases and J lost 5 bases, and the count of bases not matched to a germline gene is 8. Via the germline V gene (reference sequence), CDR1 is LNHDA and CDR2 SQIVND. The CDR3 measures 15 amino acids from cysteine to phenylalanine. CDR3 DNA only is kept here, 45 bases in frame from base 1. Study-wide findings and limitations: At doses from 0.1 to 3.0 mg/kg, clonal expansion was seen in both CD4+ and CD8+ blood T cells between baseline and week 6. After ivuxolimab, CD8+ T cells had more expanded clones than CD4+ T cells on average. Low levels of normalized T-cell clonal expansion were also shown by some nonresponding patients. In the 0.1-3.0 mg/kg groups, partial responders had among the lowest normalized peripheral clonal expansion, particularly in CD8+ T cells. Which antigens the clonally expanded peripheral T cells were specific for was not determined.

To sequence the TCRbeta CDR3 region, genomic DNA was isolated from the sorted cells. The immunoSEQ Assay was used for sequencing of TCRbeta CDR3 regions. This is the immuneACCESS table as TCRdb keeps it, with only in-frame sequences that have V and J called. A part of the clones is gone; compared with another copy, unresolved V genes explain less than half, and the rest is unexplained. Recorded for this sample are about 86,000 clones; more than 85% of them occurred a single time. The leading ten clones occupy around 1.1% of the sample. The receptor chain draws on TRBV19 and TRBJ1-4, with TRBD1 matching 7 junction bases. The receptor was isolated from an adult with an advanced solid tumor such as melanoma, head and neck, liver or kidney cancer. This specimen was CD4+ or CD8+ T cells sorted from blood, taken in a trial of the OX40 agonist ivuxolimab. CDR3 sequence: CASSEGQTSNEKLFF. In nucleotide form, the sequence is TGTGCCAGTAGTGAGGGACAGACTAGCAATGAAAAACTGTTTTTT.